Listed below are T cell receptor beta chains from one sample, sequenced in a study of cytomegalovirus exposure and HLA in healthy donors. Assay: immunoSEQ multiplex PCR; the TCRdb copy retains only in-frame clones and omits some. The sample holds around 260,000 clones; 90% are singletons and the top ten take around 3.3%. The sequenced material came from PBMCs. The receptors were sampled from a woman in her twenties or thirties in good health and CMV-seronegative. Each CDR3 is given with its conserved first and last residue. A D gene is named only where the DNA matches it firmly. The size entry is marked missing in some rows and otherwise reads once, few, many or a size class.

J gene: TRBJ2-2
V gene: TRBV28
clone size: -
D gene: -
CDR3 protein: CASSLGKNTGELFF
CDR3 DNA: TGTGCCAGCAGTCTGGGGAAAAACACCGGGGAGCTGTTTTTT

J gene: TRBJ2-1
V gene: TRBV7-3
clone size: -
D gene: TRBD2
CDR3 protein: CASSLSHRQPLAGGPNEQFF
CDR3 DNA: TGTGCCAGCAGCTTAAGTCACAGACAGCCACTAGCGGGAGGGCCCAATGAGCAGTTCTTC

J gene: TRBJ2-7
V gene: TRBV7-2
clone size: once
D gene: TRBD1
CDR3 protein: CASSPRQGHEQYF
CDR3 DNA: TGTGCCAGCAGCCCTCGACAGGGCCACGAGCAGTACTTC

J gene: TRBJ2-7
V gene: TRBV5-1
clone size: -
D gene: -
CDR3 protein: CASAHRSSYEQYF
CDR3 DNA: TGCGCCAGCGCTCACAGGAGCTCCTACGAGCAGTACTTC

J gene: TRBJ2-7
V gene: TRBV2
clone size: -
D gene: -
CDR3 protein: CASSDRAYEQYF
CDR3 DNA: TGTGCCAGCAGTGACAGAGCCTACGAGCAGTACTTC

J gene: TRBJ2-5
V gene: TRBV27
clone size: -
D gene: -
CDR3 protein: CATRVQETQYF
CDR3 DNA: TGTGCCACCCGCGTCCAAGAGACCCAGTACTTC

J gene: TRBJ2-5
V gene: TRBV29-1
clone size: once
D gene: -
CDR3 protein: CSVRWATDKETQYF
CDR3 DNA: TGCAGCGTTAGATGGGCTACCGACAAAGAGACCCAGTACTTC

J gene: TRBJ2-5
V gene: TRBV5-1
clone size: -
D gene: -
CDR3 protein: CANSSGVGVVETQYF
CDR3 DNA: TGCGCCAACAGCTCGGGGGTCGGAGTCGTTGAGACCCAGTACTTC

J gene: TRBJ2-5
V gene: TRBV6-1
clone size: -
D gene: -
CDR3 protein: CAGQTLGVETQYF
CDR3 DNA: TGTGCCGGCCAAACTTTGGGAGTGGAGACCCAGTACTTC

J gene: TRBJ2-7
V gene: TRBV13
clone size: -
D gene: TRBD1
CDR3 protein: CASSRTGAYEQYF
CDR3 DNA: TGTGCCAGCAGCCGGACAGGGGCCTACGAGCAGTACTTC

J gene: TRBJ1-4
V gene: TRBV29-1
clone size: few
D gene: TRBD1
CDR3 protein: CSVLTGGEKLFF
CDR3 DNA: TGCAGCGTGCTGACAGGGGGCGAAAAACTGTTTTTT

J gene: TRBJ2-7
V gene: TRBV28
clone size: -
D gene: -
CDR3 protein: CASARGGSYEQYF
CDR3 DNA: TGTGCCAGCGCCAGGGGGGGCTCCTACGAGCAGTACTTC

J gene: TRBJ2-1
V gene: TRBV29-1
clone size: -
D gene: TRBD2
CDR3 protein: CSVELAGNNEQFF
CDR3 DNA: TGCAGCGTTGAACTAGCGGGTAACAATGAGCAGTTCTTC

J gene: TRBJ2-7
V gene: TRBV28
clone size: -
D gene: -
CDR3 protein: CASTTSSYEQYF
CDR3 DNA: TGTGCCAGCACCACATCTTCCTACGAGCAGTACTTC

J gene: TRBJ2-3
V gene: TRBV27
clone size: -
D gene: -
CDR3 protein: CASSIRRPEGDTQYF
CDR3 DNA: TGTGCCAGCAGTATACGACGGCCAGAAGGCGATACGCAGTATTTT

J gene: TRBJ2-7
V gene: TRBV5-1
clone size: -
D gene: -
CDR3 protein: CASSDDGSYEQYF
CDR3 DNA: TGCGCCAGCAGCGATGACGGCTCCTACGAGCAGTACTTC

J gene: TRBJ2-7
V gene: TRBV6-1
clone size: -
D gene: -
CDR3 protein: CASSEAGLAPYEQYF
CDR3 DNA: TGTGCCAGCAGTGAAGCCGGGCTAGCCCCCTACGAGCAGTACTTC

J gene: TRBJ1-4
V gene: TRBV5-1
clone size: once
D gene: -
CDR3 protein: CASSLARAGYEKLFF
CDR3 DNA: TGCGCCAGCAGCTTGGCCAGGGCAGGGTATGAAAAACTGTTTTTT

J gene: TRBJ2-3
V gene: TRBV5-1
clone size: -
D gene: TRBD1
CDR3 protein: CASSTGVDTQYF
CDR3 DNA: TGCGCCAGCAGCACAGGGGTAGATACGCAGTATTTT

J gene: TRBJ2-5
V gene: TRBV27
clone size: -
D gene: TRBD1
CDR3 protein: CASSSNRDRGTETQYF
CDR3 DNA: TGTGCCAGCAGTTCAAACCGGGACAGGGGGACAGAGACCCAGTACTTC

J gene: TRBJ1-2
V gene: TRBV11-1
clone size: -
D gene: -
CDR3 protein: CASSSLNGATNYGYTF
CDR3 DNA: TGTGCCAGCAGCTCTCTTAACGGGGCGACTAACTATGGCTACACCTTC

J gene: TRBJ1-2
V gene: TRBV10-3
clone size: -
D gene: -
CDR3 protein: CAIRRDKTYGYTF
CDR3 DNA: TGTGCCATCAGGAGGGACAAAACTTATGGCTACACCTTC

J gene: TRBJ1-3
V gene: TRBV4-3
clone size: -
D gene: -
CDR3 protein: CASSQEFGQVVSGNTIYF
CDR3 DNA: TGCGCCAGCAGCCAAGAATTCGGGCAGGTCGTCTCTGGAAACACCATATATTTT

J gene: TRBJ2-1
V gene: TRBV6-6
clone size: -
D gene: -
CDR3 protein: CASRTGGEQFF
CDR3 DNA: TGTGCCAGCAGAACCGGGGGTGAGCAGTTCTTC

J gene: TRBJ2-7
V gene: TRBV30
clone size: -
D gene: TRBD2
CDR3 protein: CAWAVSGLAHEQYF
CDR3 DNA: TGTGCCTGGGCTGTTTCGGGACTAGCTCACGAGCAGTACTTC

J gene: TRBJ2-1
V gene: TRBV2
clone size: -
D gene: -
CDR3 protein: CASSESRVLYNEQFF
CDR3 DNA: TGTGCCAGCAGTGAATCCAGGGTTCTCTACAATGAGCAGTTCTTC

J gene: TRBJ2-7
V gene: TRBV7-2
clone size: -
D gene: -
CDR3 protein: CASSNRGTGTYEQYF
CDR3 DNA: TGTGCCAGCAGCAACCGGGGTACAGGGACCTACGAGCAGTACTTC

J gene: TRBJ1-2
V gene: TRBV19
clone size: few
D gene: TRBD1
CDR3 protein: CASSILHRGNYGYTF
CDR3 DNA: TGTGCCAGTAGTATTCTGCACAGGGGTAATTATGGCTACACCTTC

J gene: TRBJ2-7
V gene: TRBV2
clone size: -
D gene: -
CDR3 protein: CAIRPDEQYF
CDR3 DNA: TGTGCCATCCGTCCCGACGAGCAGTACTTC

J gene: TRBJ2-7
V gene: TRBV4-3
clone size: -
D gene: -
CDR3 protein: CASSQAAGTHYEQYF
CDR3 DNA: TGCGCCAGCAGCCAAGCCGCCGGGACACACTACGAGCAGTACTTC

J gene: TRBJ2-3
V gene: TRBV4-3
clone size: -
D gene: -
CDR3 protein: CASSQRKFTDTQYF
CDR3 DNA: TGCGCCAGCAGCCAACGGAAATTCACAGATACGCAGTATTTT

J gene: TRBJ2-1
V gene: TRBV7-3
clone size: -
D gene: -
CDR3 protein: CASSLGSTPYNEQFF
CDR3 DNA: TGTGCCAGCAGCTTAGGGAGCACGCCCTACAATGAGCAGTTCTTC

J gene: TRBJ2-3
V gene: TRBV7-3
clone size: -
D gene: TRBD1
CDR3 protein: CASSPGRDRVVDTQYF
CDR3 DNA: TGTGCCAGCAGCCCCGGAAGGGACAGGGTGGTGGATACGCAGTATTTT

J gene: TRBJ2-7
V gene: TRBV6-5
clone size: -
D gene: -
CDR3 protein: CASTRRATYEQYF
CDR3 DNA: TGTGCCAGCACCCGGAGGGCAACCTACGAGCAGTACTTC

J gene: TRBJ2-7
V gene: TRBV6-1
clone size: -
D gene: -
CDR3 protein: CASSEPGRDYEQYF
CDR3 DNA: TGTGCCAGCAGTGAACCGGGAAGGGACTACGAGCAGTACTTC

J gene: TRBJ2-1
V gene: TRBV6-5
clone size: -
D gene: TRBD2
CDR3 protein: CASSYAGTSVYNEQFF
CDR3 DNA: TGTGCCAGCAGTTACGCCGGGACTAGCGTCTACAATGAGCAGTTCTTC

J gene: TRBJ2-1
V gene: TRBV27
clone size: -
D gene: -
CDR3 protein: CASSSRQEIYNEQFF
CDR3 DNA: TGTGCCAGCAGTTCCCGACAGGAGATCTACAATGAGCAGTTCTTC

J gene: TRBJ1-4
V gene: TRBV28
clone size: -
D gene: -
CDR3 protein: CASSSYSGPTNEKLFF
CDR3 DNA: TGTGCCAGCAGTTCCTATTCGGGGCCTACTAATGAAAAACTGTTTTTT

J gene: TRBJ2-3
V gene: TRBV7-9
clone size: -
D gene: -
CDR3 protein: CASSVVLAPMGPDTQYF
CDR3 DNA: TGTGCCAGCAGCGTAGTCCTAGCGCCCATGGGGCCAGATACGCAGTATTTT

J gene: TRBJ2-7
V gene: TRBV7-2
clone size: -
D gene: -
CDR3 protein: CASSLGGATVYEQYF
CDR3 DNA: TGTGCCAGCAGCTTAGGAGGTGCGACAGTCTACGAGCAGTACTTC

J gene: TRBJ2-3
V gene: TRBV29-1
clone size: once
D gene: -
CDR3 protein: CSVPRTGSRDTQYF
CDR3 DNA: TGCAGCGTCCCCAGAACCGGGAGTCGAGATACGCAGTATTTT

J gene: TRBJ2-2
V gene: TRBV28
clone size: -
D gene: TRBD2
CDR3 protein: CASSFKWLAGPTGELFF
CDR3 DNA: TGTGCCAGCAGTTTCAAGTGGCTAGCGGGTCCCACCGGGGAGCTGTTTTTT

J gene: TRBJ2-3
V gene: TRBV5-6
clone size: -
D gene: -
CDR3 protein: CASSWMVVGEGTDTQYF
CDR3 DNA: TGTGCCAGCAGCTGGATGGTGGTGGGAGAGGGCACAGATACGCAGTATTTT

J gene: TRBJ2-3
V gene: TRBV25-1
clone size: -
D gene: TRBD2
CDR3 protein: CASSGRAVDTQYF
CDR3 DNA: TGTGCCAGCAGCGGGAGGGCCGTAGATACGCAGTATTTT

J gene: TRBJ2-4
V gene: TRBV6-6
clone size: -
D gene: TRBD2
CDR3 protein: CASSHSGLGENIQYF
CDR3 DNA: TGTGCCAGCAGCCATTCCGGACTAGGGGAAAACATTCAGTACTTC

J gene: TRBJ2-7
V gene: TRBV2
clone size: once
D gene: -
CDR3 protein: CASHHRAYEQYF
CDR3 DNA: TGTGCCAGTCATCACAGGGCCTACGAGCAGTACTTC

J gene: TRBJ2-3
V gene: TRBV15
clone size: -
D gene: -
CDR3 protein: CATSRDRGATDTQYF
CDR3 DNA: TGTGCCACCAGCAGAGATAGGGGGGCCACAGATACGCAGTATTTT

J gene: TRBJ2-2
V gene: TRBV7-3
clone size: once
D gene: -
CDR3 protein: CASSLRDTGELFF
CDR3 DNA: TGTGCCAGCAGCTTAAGGGACACCGGGGAGCTGTTTTTT

J gene: TRBJ2-3
V gene: TRBV29-1
clone size: -
D gene: -
CDR3 protein: CSVEGGRQQAGTTDTQYF
CDR3 DNA: TGCAGCGTTGAAGGGGGGAGACAGCAAGCGGGCACGACAGATACGCAGTATTTT

J gene: TRBJ2-5
V gene: TRBV11-2
clone size: -
D gene: -
CDR3 protein: CASSKRVQETQYF
CDR3 DNA: TGTGCCAGCAGCAAGCGGGTTCAAGAGACCCAGTACTTC

J gene: TRBJ2-5
V gene: TRBV10-3
clone size: -
D gene: TRBD2
CDR3 protein: CATKREEETQYF
CDR3 DNA: TGTGCCACCAAGCGGGAGGAAGAGACCCAGTACTTC